The sequence of this T cell receptor beta chain was determined in a study of T-cell reconstitution after alpha-beta-depleted transplantation in children. Whole-study results and caveats: The study traced high day-60 TCRbeta diversity in some patients to surviving recipient T cells and thymic progenitors.

A few counts support this clonotype. As yet, its antigen is unknown. TCRbeta library preparation incorporated unique molecular identifiers. MiXCR, run by TCRdb on the PCR reads, gives a single entry per CDR3 protein. This sample has fewer than 250,000 distinct CDR3 sequences, with just under 8.5% found just once. Germline values: CDR1 KGHDR, CDR2 SFDVKD. The CDR3 sequence is 12 residues long. The TCR sequence derives from a male patient between 5 and 17 years old who had a stem cell transplant for acute lymphoblastic leukemia, so the T cells may come from the graft donor. The sequenced sample was PBMCs, mostly from graft donor cells, obtained 180 days after TCRalphabeta/CD19-depleted stem cell transplant. The genes are TRBV24-1 and TRBJ2-7; no firm D call. The CDR3 DNA is TGTGGTGGCGACCATTTTTCCTACGAGCAGTACTTC. Translated, it gives CGGDHFSYEQYF.